One sample yielded the 2 T cell receptor beta chains listed below, sequenced in a study of OX40 agonist ivuxolimab in advanced cancers. The data were produced by immunoSEQ multiplex PCR, yet TCRdb's version contains in-frame clones alone and is incomplete. The sample has 100,000 or so clones, 90% seen once. Sequenced material: CD4+ or CD8+ T cells sorted from blood, taken in a trial of the OX40 agonist ivuxolimab. These receptors all come from an adult with an advanced solid tumor such as melanoma, head and neck, liver or kidney cancer.

V and J are TRBV28 and TRBJ1-5, with D possibly TRBD1 on 6 matching bases. Germline CDR1 is MDHEN and CDR2 is SYDVKM. The CDR3 has 15 amino acids. The V and J ends lost 6 bases and 4 bases respectively, with 16 bases between them. In DNA, the CDR3 is TGTGCCAGCAGCTATCTACCACAGGGAAATCAGCCCCAGCATTTT. This codes for CASSYLPQGNQPQHF.

The chain links TRBV19 to TRBJ2-5, with TRBD2 matching over 7 bases. Germline V CDR1 and CDR2: LNHDA, SQIVND (reference sequence). The J segment lost 2 bases and the V segment lost 5 bases, leaving 8 bases of the junction unmatched. The CDR3 has 15 residues. Here the CDR3 reads CASSPSGGIQETQYF. Written as DNA, the CDR3 is TGTGCCAGTAGTCCCTCCGGGGGGATTCAAGAGACCCAGTACTTC.